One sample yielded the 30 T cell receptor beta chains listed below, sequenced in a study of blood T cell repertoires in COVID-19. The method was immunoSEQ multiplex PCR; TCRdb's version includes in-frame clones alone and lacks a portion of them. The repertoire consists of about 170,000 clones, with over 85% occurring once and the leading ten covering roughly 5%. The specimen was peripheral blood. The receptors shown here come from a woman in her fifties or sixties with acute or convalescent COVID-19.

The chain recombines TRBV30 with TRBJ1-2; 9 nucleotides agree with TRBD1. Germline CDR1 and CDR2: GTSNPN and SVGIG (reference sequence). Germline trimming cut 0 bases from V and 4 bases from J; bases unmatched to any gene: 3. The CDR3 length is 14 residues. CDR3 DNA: TGTGCCTGGAGTGTAAGACAGGGGGTCTATGGCTACACCTTC. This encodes CAWSVRQGVYGYTF.

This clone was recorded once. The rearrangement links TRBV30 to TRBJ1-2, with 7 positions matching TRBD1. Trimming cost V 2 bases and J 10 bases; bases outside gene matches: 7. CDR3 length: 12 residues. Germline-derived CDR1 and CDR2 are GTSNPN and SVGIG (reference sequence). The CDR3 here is CAWSFWTGFYTF. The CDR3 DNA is TGTGCCTGGAGTTTTTGGACAGGCTTCTACACCTTC.

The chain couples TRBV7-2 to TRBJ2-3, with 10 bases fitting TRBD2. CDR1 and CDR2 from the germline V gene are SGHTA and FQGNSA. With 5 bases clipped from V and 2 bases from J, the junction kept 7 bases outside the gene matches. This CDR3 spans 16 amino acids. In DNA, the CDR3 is TGTGCCAGCAGCGCCTTACTAGCGGGAATCACAGATACGCAGTATTTT. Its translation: CASSALLAGITDTQYF.

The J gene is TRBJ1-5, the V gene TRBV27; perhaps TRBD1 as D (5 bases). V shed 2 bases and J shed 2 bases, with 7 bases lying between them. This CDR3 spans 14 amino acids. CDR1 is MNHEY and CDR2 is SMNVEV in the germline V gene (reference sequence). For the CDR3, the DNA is TGTGCCAGCAGTTTAGCGGGGGGCAATCAGCCCCAGCATTTT. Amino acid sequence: CASSLAGGNQPQHF.

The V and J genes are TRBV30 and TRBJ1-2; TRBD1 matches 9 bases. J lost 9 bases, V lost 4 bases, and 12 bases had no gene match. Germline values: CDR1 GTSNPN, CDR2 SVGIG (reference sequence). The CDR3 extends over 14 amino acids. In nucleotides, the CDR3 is TGTGCCTGGAAGACAGGGGGACGGGGAGTTAGCTACACCTTC. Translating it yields CAWKTGGRGVSYTF.

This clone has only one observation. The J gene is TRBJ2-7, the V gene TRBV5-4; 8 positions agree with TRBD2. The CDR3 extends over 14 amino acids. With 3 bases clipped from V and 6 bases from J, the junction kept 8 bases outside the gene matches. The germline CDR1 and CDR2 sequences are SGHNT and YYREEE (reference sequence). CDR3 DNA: TGTGCCAGCAGCTCCATCGGACTAGCACGCGAGCAGTACTTC. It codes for CASSSIGLAREQYF.

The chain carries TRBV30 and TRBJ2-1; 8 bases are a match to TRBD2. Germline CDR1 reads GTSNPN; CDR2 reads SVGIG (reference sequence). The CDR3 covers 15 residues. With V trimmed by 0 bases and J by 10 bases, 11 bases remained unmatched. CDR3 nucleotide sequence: TGTGCCTGGAGTGTCGGGACTAGTGGGTGGGGCGAGCAGTTCTTC. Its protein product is CAWSVGTSGWGEQFF.

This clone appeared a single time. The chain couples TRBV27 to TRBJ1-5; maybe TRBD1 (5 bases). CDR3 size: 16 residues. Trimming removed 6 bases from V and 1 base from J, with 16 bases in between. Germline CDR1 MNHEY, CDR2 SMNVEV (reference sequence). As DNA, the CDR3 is TGTGCCAGCAGCCGATCACTTCAGGGAAGCAATCAGCCCCAGCATTTT. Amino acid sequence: CASSRSLQGSNQPQHF.

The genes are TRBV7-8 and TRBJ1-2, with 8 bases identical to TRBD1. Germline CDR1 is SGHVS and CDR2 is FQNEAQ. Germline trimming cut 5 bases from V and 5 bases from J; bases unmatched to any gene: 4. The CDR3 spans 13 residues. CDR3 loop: CASSRTGGYGYTF. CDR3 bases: TGTGCCAGCAGCCGAACAGGGGGATATGGCTACACCTTC.

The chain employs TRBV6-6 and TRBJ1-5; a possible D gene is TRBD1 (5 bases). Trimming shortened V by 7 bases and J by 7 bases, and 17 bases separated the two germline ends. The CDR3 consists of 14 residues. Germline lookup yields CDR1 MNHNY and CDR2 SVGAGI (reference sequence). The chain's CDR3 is CASTPGGVKQPQHF. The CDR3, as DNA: TGTGCCAGCACCCCAGGAGGGGTCAAGCAGCCCCAGCATTTT.

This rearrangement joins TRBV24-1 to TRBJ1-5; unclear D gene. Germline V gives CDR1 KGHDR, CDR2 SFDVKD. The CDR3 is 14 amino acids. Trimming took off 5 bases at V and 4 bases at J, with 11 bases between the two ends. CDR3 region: CATSAGMANQPQHF. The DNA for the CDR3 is TGTGCCACCAGTGCCGGGATGGCTAATCAGCCCCAGCATTTT.

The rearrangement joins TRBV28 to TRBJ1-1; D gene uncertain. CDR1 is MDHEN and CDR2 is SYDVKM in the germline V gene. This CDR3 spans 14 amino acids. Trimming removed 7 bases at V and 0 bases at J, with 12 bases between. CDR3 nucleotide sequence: TGTGCCAGCACCCCCCCAGGCATGAACACTGAAGCTTTCTTT. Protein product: CASTPPGMNTEAFF.

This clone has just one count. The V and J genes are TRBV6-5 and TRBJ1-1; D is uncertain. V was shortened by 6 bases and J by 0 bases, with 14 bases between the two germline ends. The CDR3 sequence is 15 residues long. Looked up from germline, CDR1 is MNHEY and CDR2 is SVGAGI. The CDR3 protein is CASSPGRDLNTEAFF. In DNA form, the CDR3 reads TGTGCCAGCAGCCCCGGGAGGGATTTGAACACTGAAGCTTTCTTT.

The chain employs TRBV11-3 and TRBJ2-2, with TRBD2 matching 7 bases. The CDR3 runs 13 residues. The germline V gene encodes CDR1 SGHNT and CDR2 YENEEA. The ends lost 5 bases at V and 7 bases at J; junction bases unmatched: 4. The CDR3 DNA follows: TGTGCCAGCAGCCCCGGGGGGATCGGGGAGCTGTTTTTT. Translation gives CASSPGGIGELFF. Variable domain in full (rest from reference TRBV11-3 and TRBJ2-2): EAGVVQSPRYKIIEKKQPVAFWCNPISGHNTLYWYLQNLGQGPELLIRYENEEAVDDSQLPKDRFSAERLKGVDSTLKIQPAELGDSAVYLCASSPGGIGELFFGEGSRLTVL.

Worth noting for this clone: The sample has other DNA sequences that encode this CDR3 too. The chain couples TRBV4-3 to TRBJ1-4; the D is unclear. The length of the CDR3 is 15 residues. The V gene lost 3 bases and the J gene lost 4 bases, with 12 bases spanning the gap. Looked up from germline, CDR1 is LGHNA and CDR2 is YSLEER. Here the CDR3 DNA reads TGCGCCAGCAGCCAGGTAACCTCAGATAATGAAAAACTGTTTTTT. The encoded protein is CASSQVTSDNEKLFF.

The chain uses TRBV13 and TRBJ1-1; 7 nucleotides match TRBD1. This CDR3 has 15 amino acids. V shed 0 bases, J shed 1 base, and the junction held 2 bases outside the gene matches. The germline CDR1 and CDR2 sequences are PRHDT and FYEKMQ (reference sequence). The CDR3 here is CASSLGDRRNTEAFF. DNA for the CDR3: TGTGCCAGCAGCTTAGGGGACAGGAGGAACACTGAAGCTTTCTTT.

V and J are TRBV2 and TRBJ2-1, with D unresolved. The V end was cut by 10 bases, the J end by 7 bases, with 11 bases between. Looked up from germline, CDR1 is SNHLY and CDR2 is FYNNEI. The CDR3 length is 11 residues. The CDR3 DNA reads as TGTGCCACACTACGGATAAATGAGCAGTTCTTC. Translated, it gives CATLRINEQFF. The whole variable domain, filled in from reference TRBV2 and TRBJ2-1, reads EPEVTQTPSHQVTQMGQEVILRCVPISNHLYFYWYRQILGQKVEFLVSFYNNEISEKSEIFDDQFSVERPDGSNFTLKIRSTKLEDSAMYFCATLRINEQFFGPGTRLTVL.

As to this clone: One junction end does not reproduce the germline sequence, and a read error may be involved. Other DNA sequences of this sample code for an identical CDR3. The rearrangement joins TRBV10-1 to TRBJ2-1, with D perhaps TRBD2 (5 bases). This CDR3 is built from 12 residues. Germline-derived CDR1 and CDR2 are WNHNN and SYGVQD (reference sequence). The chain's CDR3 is CASSRDENEQFF. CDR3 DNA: TGCGCCAGCAGTCGGGATGAGAATGAACAGTTCTTC.

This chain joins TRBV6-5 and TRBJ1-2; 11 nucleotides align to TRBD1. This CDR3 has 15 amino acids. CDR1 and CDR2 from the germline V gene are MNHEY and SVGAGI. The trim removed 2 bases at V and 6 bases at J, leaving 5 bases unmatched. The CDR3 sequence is CASSYRGTGGDGYTF. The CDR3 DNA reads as TGTGCCAGCAGTTACCGAGGGACAGGGGGGGATGGCTACACCTTC.

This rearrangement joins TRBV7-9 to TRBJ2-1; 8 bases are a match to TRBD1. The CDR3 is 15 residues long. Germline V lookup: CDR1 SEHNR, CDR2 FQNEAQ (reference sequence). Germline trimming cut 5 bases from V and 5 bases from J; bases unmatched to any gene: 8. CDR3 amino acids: CASSPPGGQDNEQFF. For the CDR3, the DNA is TGTGCCAGCAGCCCCCCAGGGGGCCAAGACAATGAGCAGTTCTTC.

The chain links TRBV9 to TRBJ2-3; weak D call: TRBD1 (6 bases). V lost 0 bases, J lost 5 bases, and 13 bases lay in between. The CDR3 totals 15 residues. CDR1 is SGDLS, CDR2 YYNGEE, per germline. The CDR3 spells CASSVGQGIGDTQYF. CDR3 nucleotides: TGTGCCAGCAGCGTAGGGCAGGGGATCGGAGATACGCAGTATTTT. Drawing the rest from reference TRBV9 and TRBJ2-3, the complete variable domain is DSGVTQTPKHLITATGQRVTLRCSPRSGDLSVYWYQQSLDQGLQFLIQYYNGEERAKGNILERFSAQQFPDLHSELNLSSLELGDSALYFCASSVGQGIGDTQYFGPGTRLTVL.

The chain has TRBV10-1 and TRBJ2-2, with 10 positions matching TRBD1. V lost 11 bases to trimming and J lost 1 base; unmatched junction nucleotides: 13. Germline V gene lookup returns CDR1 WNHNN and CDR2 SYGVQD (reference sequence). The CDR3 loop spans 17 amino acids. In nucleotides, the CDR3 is TGCGCCGACCCCGGGACAGGGGACCCGAGGAACACCGGGGAGCTGTTTTTT. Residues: CADPGTGDPRNTGELFF.

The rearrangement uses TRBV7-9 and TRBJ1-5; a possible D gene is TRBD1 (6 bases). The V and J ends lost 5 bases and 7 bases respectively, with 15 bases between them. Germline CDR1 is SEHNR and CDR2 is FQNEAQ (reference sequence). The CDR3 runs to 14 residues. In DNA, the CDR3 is TGTGCCAGCAGCCCCCCAGGGGCTCGGCAGCCCCAGCATTTT. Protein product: CASSPPGARQPQHF.

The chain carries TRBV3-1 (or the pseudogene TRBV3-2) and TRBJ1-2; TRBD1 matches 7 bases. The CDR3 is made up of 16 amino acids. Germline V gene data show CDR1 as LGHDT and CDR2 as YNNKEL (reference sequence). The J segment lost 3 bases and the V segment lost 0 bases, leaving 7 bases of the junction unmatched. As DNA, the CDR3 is TGTGCCAGCAGCCAAGATTTTAGGCAGGGGGACTATGGCTACACCTTC. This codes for CASSQDFRQGDYGYTF.

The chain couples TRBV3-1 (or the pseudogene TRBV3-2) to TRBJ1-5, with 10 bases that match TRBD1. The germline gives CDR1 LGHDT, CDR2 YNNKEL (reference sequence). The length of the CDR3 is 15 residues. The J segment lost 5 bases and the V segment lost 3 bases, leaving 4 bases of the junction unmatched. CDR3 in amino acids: CASSQGTGEDQPQHF. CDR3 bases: TGTGCCAGCAGCCAGGGGACAGGGGAGGATCAGCCCCAGCATTTT.

CDR3 sequence reads: CASSLDTGRTYEQYF. The CDR3 bases are TGTGCCAGCAGCTTGGATACAGGTCGAACCTACGAGCAGTACTTC. The chain links TRBV5-6 to TRBJ2-7, with D tentatively TRBD1 (5 bases). Trimming left V 0 bases short and J 2 bases short, with 12 bases between. This CDR3 is built from 15 residues. In germline, CDR1 is SGHDT, CDR2 YYEEEE.

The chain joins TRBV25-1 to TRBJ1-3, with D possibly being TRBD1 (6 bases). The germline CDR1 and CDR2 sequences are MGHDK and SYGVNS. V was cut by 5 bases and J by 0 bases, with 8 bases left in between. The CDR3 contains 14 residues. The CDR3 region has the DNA TGTGCCAGCAGTCAGGGGAGCTCTGGAAACACCATATATTTT. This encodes CASSQGSSGNTIYF.

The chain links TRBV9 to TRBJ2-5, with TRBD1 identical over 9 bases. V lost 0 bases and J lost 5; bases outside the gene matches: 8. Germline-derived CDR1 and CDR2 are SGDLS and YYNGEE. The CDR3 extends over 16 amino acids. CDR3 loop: CASSVAGTGGRETQYF. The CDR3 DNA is TGTGCCAGCAGCGTAGCGGGAACAGGGGGCCGGGAGACCCAGTACTTC.

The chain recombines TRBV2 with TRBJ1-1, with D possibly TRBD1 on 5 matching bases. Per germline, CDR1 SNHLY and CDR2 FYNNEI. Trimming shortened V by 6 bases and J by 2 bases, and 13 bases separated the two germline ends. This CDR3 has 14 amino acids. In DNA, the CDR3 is TGTGCCAGCAGGAAGACAGAAGCCAACACTGAAGCTTTCTTT. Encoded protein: CASRKTEANTEAFF.

The CDR3 DNA follows: TGTGCCGCGGGGACAGGAGATCAGCCCCAGCATTTT. It codes for CAAGTGDQPQHF. The chain joins TRBV28 to TRBJ1-5; 8 nucleotides line up with TRBD1. The CDR3 sequence is 12 residues long. The ends lost 11 bases at V and 5 bases at J; junction bases unmatched: 5. Germline assignment: CDR1 MDHEN and CDR2 SYDVKM.